A selection of T cell receptor beta chains follows, all from one sample in a study of blood T cell repertoires in COVID-19. The assay was immunoSEQ multiplex PCR, and TCRdb's table has in-frame clones only and misses some. The data hold 200,000 to 250,000 clones, with about nine tenths observed a single time. The sample was peripheral blood. The receptors were sampled from a young man who had recovered from COVID-19. The CDR3 runs from the conserved cysteine through the conserved F or W. D genes are given only for firm matches. Not every row has a clone size; where given, it reads once, few, many or a size class.

D gene: TRBD1
J gene: TRBJ1-2
clone size: -
V gene: TRBV5-1
CDR3 protein: CASSGGQGNYGYTF
CDR3 DNA: TGCGCCAGCAGCGGGGGACAGGGGAACTATGGCTACACCTTC

D gene: -
J gene: TRBJ1-4
clone size: -
V gene: TRBV7-2
CDR3 protein: CASRLGRTNEKLFF
CDR3 DNA: TGTGCCAGCAGATTAGGGCGGACTAATGAAAAACTGTTTTTT

D gene: -
J gene: TRBJ1-1
clone size: -
V gene: TRBV12-3/TRBV12-4
CDR3 protein: CASSFGVVGAFF
CDR3 DNA: TGTGCCAGCAGTTTCGGGGTGGTTGGTGCTTTCTTT

D gene: -
J gene: TRBJ1-3
clone size: -
V gene: TRBV5-6
CDR3 protein: CASSLLAGGNTIYF
CDR3 DNA: TGTGCCAGCAGCTTGTTGGCAGGCGGAAACACCATATATTTT

D gene: -
J gene: TRBJ1-1
clone size: -
V gene: TRBV10-3
CDR3 protein: CAISESGGAYTEAFF
CDR3 DNA: TGTGCCATCAGTGAGTCGGGAGGGGCCTACACTGAAGCTTTCTTT

D gene: TRBD1
J gene: TRBJ1-3
clone size: -
V gene: TRBV19
CDR3 protein: CASSRDRGNTIYF
CDR3 DNA: TGTGCCAGTAGCCGGGACAGAGGAAACACCATATATTTT

D gene: -
J gene: TRBJ1-2
clone size: -
V gene: TRBV6-5
CDR3 protein: CASNSYGGGRWRYTF
CDR3 DNA: TGTGCCAGCAACTCTTATGGCGGGGGGCGGTGGCGCTACACCTTC

D gene: -
J gene: TRBJ2-2
clone size: many
V gene: TRBV6-5
CDR3 protein: CASKVAGDTGELFF
CDR3 DNA: TGTGCCAGCAAAGTGGCAGGGGACACCGGGGAGCTGTTTTTT

D gene: TRBD2
J gene: TRBJ2-3
clone size: -
V gene: TRBV12-3/TRBV12-4
CDR3 protein: CASRGGGGTQYF
CDR3 DNA: TGTGCCAGCCGGGGCGGGGGGGGGACGCAGTATTTT

D gene: -
J gene: TRBJ2-4
clone size: -
V gene: TRBV5-1
CDR3 protein: CASSLTRQWGAKNIQYF
CDR3 DNA: TGCGCCAGCAGCTTGACCCGACAGTGGGGAGCCAAAAACATTCAGTACTTC

D gene: TRBD2
J gene: TRBJ2-4
clone size: -
V gene: TRBV5-4
CDR3 protein: CASTAGSRGGADKNIQYF
CDR3 DNA: TGTGCCAGCACCGCCGGATCAAGGGGAGGGGCGGACAAAAACATTCAGTACTTC

D gene: -
J gene: TRBJ1-4
clone size: -
V gene: TRBV29-1
CDR3 protein: CSVRGQPFRGSREKLFF
CDR3 DNA: TGCAGCGTACGTGGACAGCCATTCCGAGGCTCGAGGGAAAAACTGTTTTTT

D gene: -
J gene: TRBJ1-5
clone size: -
V gene: TRBV19
CDR3 protein: CASSISGIEGYQPQHF
CDR3 DNA: TGTGCCAGTAGTATATCAGGGATCGAAGGGTATCAGCCCCAGCATTTT

D gene: -
J gene: TRBJ1-2
clone size: -
V gene: TRBV7-9
CDR3 protein: CASSSSGARGYTF
CDR3 DNA: TGTGCCAGCAGCTCTTCGGGAGCAAGGGGCTACACCTTC

D gene: -
J gene: TRBJ2-7
clone size: -
V gene: TRBV3-1/TRBV3-2
CDR3 protein: CASSQGVGLISYEQYF
CDR3 DNA: TGTGCCAGCAGCCAAGGAGTGGGACTGATCTCCTACGAGCAGTACTTC

D gene: -
J gene: TRBJ2-7
clone size: -
V gene: TRBV27
CDR3 protein: CASSLTGSFSYEQYF
CDR3 DNA: TGTGCCAGCAGTTTGACTGGCAGCTTCTCCTACGAGCAGTACTTC

D gene: -
J gene: TRBJ1-2
clone size: -
V gene: TRBV5-8
CDR3 protein: CASSLGDLEGRSGYTF
CDR3 DNA: TGTGCCAGCAGCTTGGGGGATCTCGAGGGGAGGAGTGGCTACACCTTC

D gene: -
J gene: TRBJ1-4
clone size: once
V gene: TRBV27
CDR3 protein: CASSFVWGGLGTNEKLFF
CDR3 DNA: TGTGCCAGCAGTTTTGTTTGGGGGGGCCTCGGGACTAATGAAAAACTGTTTTTT

D gene: TRBD2
J gene: TRBJ2-5
clone size: -
V gene: TRBV9
CDR3 protein: CASSVVPGLAGGGETQYF
CDR3 DNA: TGTGCCAGCAGCGTAGTTCCGGGACTAGCGGGGGGCGGGGAGACCCAGTACTTC

D gene: -
J gene: TRBJ2-1
clone size: few
V gene: TRBV7-9
CDR3 protein: CASRETGYNEQFF
CDR3 DNA: TGTGCCAGCAGAGAAACGGGCTACAATGAGCAGTTCTTC

D gene: -
J gene: TRBJ1-4
clone size: -
V gene: TRBV11-2
CDR3 protein: CASSQRRGTNEKLFF
CDR3 DNA: TGTGCCAGCAGCCAGCGGAGGGGAACTAATGAAAAACTGTTTTTT

D gene: TRBD1
J gene: TRBJ1-5
clone size: -
V gene: TRBV19
CDR3 protein: CASSIIRTGSQPQHF
CDR3 DNA: TGTGCCAGTAGTATAATTAGGACAGGGAGCCAGCCCCAGCATTTT

D gene: -
J gene: TRBJ1-5
clone size: -
V gene: TRBV5-1
CDR3 protein: CASSVGAGEGQPQHF
CDR3 DNA: TGCGCCAGCAGCGTAGGGGCAGGGGAAGGCCAGCCCCAGCATTTT

D gene: TRBD1
J gene: TRBJ2-3
clone size: -
V gene: TRBV11-1
CDR3 protein: CASSRTGGGTDTQYF
CDR3 DNA: TGTGCCAGCAGCCGGACAGGGGGCGGCACAGATACGCAGTATTTT

D gene: -
J gene: TRBJ2-1
clone size: -
V gene: TRBV30
CDR3 protein: CAWSEPRQPNKQFF
CDR3 DNA: TGTGCCTGGAGTGAGCCCCGACAGCCCAATAAGCAGTTCTTC

D gene: TRBD1
J gene: TRBJ2-7
clone size: -
V gene: TRBV9
CDR3 protein: CASSTRQGVYYEQYF
CDR3 DNA: TGTGCCAGCAGCACCCGACAGGGGGTCTACTACGAGCAGTACTTC

D gene: TRBD2
J gene: TRBJ2-1
clone size: -
V gene: TRBV9
CDR3 protein: CASSVASGRAGNEQFF
CDR3 DNA: TGTGCCAGCAGCGTGGCTAGCGGGAGGGCCGGGAATGAGCAGTTCTTC

D gene: -
J gene: TRBJ1-5
clone size: -
V gene: TRBV29-1
CDR3 protein: CSVSQGEGQPQHF
CDR3 DNA: TGCAGCGTTTCACAGGGAGAAGGTCAGCCCCAGCATTTT

D gene: -
J gene: TRBJ1-3
clone size: -
V gene: TRBV7-2
CDR3 protein: CASSPPGGHSGNTIYF
CDR3 DNA: TGTGCCAGCAGCCCCCCGGGAGGACACTCTGGAAACACCATATATTTT

D gene: -
J gene: TRBJ2-1
clone size: -
V gene: TRBV24-1
CDR3 protein: CATSDRFYNEQFF
CDR3 DNA: TGTGCCACCAGCGACAGATTCTACAATGAGCAGTTCTTC

D gene: TRBD1
J gene: TRBJ2-2
clone size: -
V gene: TRBV10-2
CDR3 protein: CASRRQGVGELFF
CDR3 DNA: TGCGCCAGCAGGAGACAGGGCGTCGGGGAGCTGTTTTTT

D gene: TRBD1
J gene: TRBJ1-2
clone size: once
V gene: TRBV29-1
CDR3 protein: CSASGTVRYGYTF
CDR3 DNA: TGCAGCGCCTCCGGGACAGTCCGCTATGGCTACACCTTC

D gene: -
J gene: TRBJ2-7
clone size: once
V gene: TRBV6-5
CDR3 protein: CGTRAANYEQYF
CDR3 DNA: TGTGGGACAAGGGCGGCCAACTACGAGCAGTACTTC

D gene: -
J gene: TRBJ1-5
clone size: -
V gene: TRBV19
CDR3 protein: CASSQSSYQPQHF
CDR3 DNA: TGTGCCAGTAGCCAGTCCTCCTATCAGCCCCAGCATTTT

D gene: -
J gene: TRBJ1-5
clone size: once
V gene: TRBV14
CDR3 protein: CASSQEAVPGTQHF
CDR3 DNA: TGTGCCAGCAGCCAAGAGGCGGTCCCCGGGACCCAGCATTTT

D gene: -
J gene: TRBJ1-1
clone size: -
V gene: TRBV5-1
CDR3 protein: CASKSGVANTEAFF
CDR3 DNA: TGCGCCAGCAAATCAGGGGTGGCGAACACTGAAGCTTTCTTT

D gene: TRBD1
J gene: TRBJ1-5
clone size: -
V gene: TRBV19
CDR3 protein: CASSAQGSANQPQHF
CDR3 DNA: TGTGCCAGTAGTGCACAGGGGAGTGCCAATCAGCCCCAGCATTTT

D gene: TRBD1
J gene: TRBJ2-7
clone size: -
V gene: TRBV29-1
CDR3 protein: CSAVTGPYEQYF
CDR3 DNA: TGCAGCGCTGTGACAGGGCCCTACGAGCAGTACTTC

D gene: TRBD1
J gene: TRBJ1-1
clone size: -
V gene: TRBV12-3/TRBV12-4
CDR3 protein: CASSSTGQIEAFF
CDR3 DNA: TGTGCCAGCAGTTCAACGGGACAGATCGAAGCTTTCTTT

D gene: -
J gene: TRBJ1-2
clone size: once
V gene: TRBV12-3/TRBV12-4
CDR3 protein: CASTLGGGNGYTF
CDR3 DNA: TGTGCCAGCACCCTCGGGGGAGGGAATGGCTACACCTTC

D gene: -
J gene: TRBJ2-7
clone size: -
V gene: TRBV7-9
CDR3 protein: CASSRVSRYEQYF
CDR3 DNA: TGTGCCAGCAGCCGGGTTTCGAGGTACGAGCAGTACTTC

D gene: TRBD1
J gene: TRBJ2-1
clone size: -
V gene: TRBV6-6
CDR3 protein: CASSRPGQGPSVNEQFF
CDR3 DNA: TGTGCCAGCAGCCGACCGGGACAGGGTCCTTCGGTCAATGAGCAGTTCTTC

D gene: -
J gene: TRBJ1-2
clone size: -
V gene: TRBV11-2
CDR3 protein: CASSLQGNYGYTF
CDR3 DNA: TGTGCCAGCAGCTTACAGGGAAACTATGGCTACACCTTC